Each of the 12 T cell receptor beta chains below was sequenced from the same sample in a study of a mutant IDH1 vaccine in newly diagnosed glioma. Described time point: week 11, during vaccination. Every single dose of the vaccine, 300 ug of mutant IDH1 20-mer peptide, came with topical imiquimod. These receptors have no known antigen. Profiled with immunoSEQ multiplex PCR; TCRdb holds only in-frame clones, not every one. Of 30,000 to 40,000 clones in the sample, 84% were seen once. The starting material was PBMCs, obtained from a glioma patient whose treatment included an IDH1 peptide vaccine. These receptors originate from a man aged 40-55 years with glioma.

The DNA for the CDR3 is TGTGCCAGTAGTACCCGGGGTAGTACCTACGAGCAGTACTTC. Translated: CASSTRGSTYEQYF. This sequence joins TRBV19 and TRBJ2-7; TRBD2 is a possible D gene (5 bases). The CDR3 extends over 14 amino acids. Germline V gives CDR1 LNHDA, CDR2 SQIVND (reference sequence). Trimming removed 4 bases from V and 2 bases from J, with 12 bases in between. The entire variable domain, with the rest obtained from reference TRBV19 and TRBJ2-7, is as follows: DGGITQSPKYLFRKEGQNVTLSCEQNLNHDAMYWYRQDPGQGLRLIYYSQIVNDFQKGDIAEGYSVSREKKESFPLTVTSAQKNPTAFYLCASSTRGSTYEQYFGPGTRLTVT.

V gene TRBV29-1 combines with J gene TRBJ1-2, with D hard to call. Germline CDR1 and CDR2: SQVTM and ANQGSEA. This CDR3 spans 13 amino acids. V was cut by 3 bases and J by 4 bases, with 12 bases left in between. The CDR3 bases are TGCAGCGTTGATCTACAGAAACCCTATGGCTACACCTTC. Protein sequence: CSVDLQKPYGYTF. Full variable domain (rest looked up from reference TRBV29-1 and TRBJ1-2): SAVISQKPSRDICQRGTSLTIQCQVDSQVTMMFWYRQQPGQSLTLIATANQGSEATYESGFVIDKFPISRPNLTFSTLTVSNMSPEDSSIYLCSVDLQKPYGYTFGSGTRLTVV.

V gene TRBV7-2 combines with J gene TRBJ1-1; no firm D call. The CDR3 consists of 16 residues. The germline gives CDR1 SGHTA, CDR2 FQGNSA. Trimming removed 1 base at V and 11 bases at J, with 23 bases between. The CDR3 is CASSLVLSNYGRGAFF. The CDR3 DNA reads TGTGCCAGCAGCTTAGTTCTTTCTAATTATGGACGCGGGGCTTTCTTT.

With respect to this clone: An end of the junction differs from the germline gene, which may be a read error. CDR3 DNA sequence: TGTGCCAGCATTGAACTTTATGGACACCATCACTCTGGAAACACCATATATTTT. Its protein is CASIELYGHHHSGNTIYF. The V call is TRBV6-1, the J call TRBJ1-3; possibly TRBD1 for D (5 bases). The CDR3 totals 18 residues. Germline V gene data show CDR1 as MNHNS and CDR2 as SASEGT.

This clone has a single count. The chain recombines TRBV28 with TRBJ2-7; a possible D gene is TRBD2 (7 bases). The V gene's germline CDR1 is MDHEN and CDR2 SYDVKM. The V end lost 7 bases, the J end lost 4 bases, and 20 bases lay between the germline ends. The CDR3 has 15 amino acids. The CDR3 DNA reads TGTGCCAGCATGTCTCGGGGGCGGGAGATGTACGAGCAGTACTTC. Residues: CASMSRGREMYEQYF.

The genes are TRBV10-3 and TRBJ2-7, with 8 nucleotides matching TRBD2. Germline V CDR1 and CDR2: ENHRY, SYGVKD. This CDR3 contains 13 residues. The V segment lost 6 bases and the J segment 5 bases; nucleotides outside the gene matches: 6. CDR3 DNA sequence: TGTGCCATCAGGGGACTAGAACCCCACGAGCAGTACTTC. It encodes CAIRGLEPHEQYF.

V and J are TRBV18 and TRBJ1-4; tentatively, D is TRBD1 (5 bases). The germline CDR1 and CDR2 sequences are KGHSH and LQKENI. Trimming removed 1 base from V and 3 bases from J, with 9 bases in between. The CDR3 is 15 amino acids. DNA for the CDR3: TGTGCCAGCTCACCACGCGCAGGGTCTAATGAAAAACTGTTTTTT. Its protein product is CASSPRAGSNEKLFF.

CDR3 coding DNA: TGTGCCAGCAGCTTCGGGATTTACTCTGGAAACACCATATATTTT. Translating it yields CASSFGIYSGNTIYF. V and J are TRBV5-6 and TRBJ1-3; no clear D gene. CDR3 length: 15 amino acids. CDR1 and CDR2 from the germline V gene are SGHDT and YYEEEE. Trimming left V 2 bases short and J 0 bases short, with 9 bases between.

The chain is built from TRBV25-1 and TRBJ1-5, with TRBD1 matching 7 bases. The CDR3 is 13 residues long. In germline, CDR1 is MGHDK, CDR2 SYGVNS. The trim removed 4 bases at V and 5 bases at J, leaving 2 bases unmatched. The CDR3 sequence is CASSAQGDQPQHF. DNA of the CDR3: TGTGCCAGCAGTGCCCAGGGGGATCAGCCCCAGCATTTT.

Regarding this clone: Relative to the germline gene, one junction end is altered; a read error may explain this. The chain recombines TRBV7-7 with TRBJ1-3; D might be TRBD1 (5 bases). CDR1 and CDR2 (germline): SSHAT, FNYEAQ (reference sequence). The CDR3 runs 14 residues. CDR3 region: CASSLGHGSPTIYF. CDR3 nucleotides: TGTGCTAGCAGCTTAGGACACGGCTCGCCCACCATATATTTT.

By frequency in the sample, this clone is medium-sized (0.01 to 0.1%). The CDR3 spells CASRLAGDTQYF. The CDR3, as DNA: TGTGCCAGTAGACTAGCGGGAGATACGCAGTATTTT. The chain is built from TRBV19 and TRBJ2-3, with TRBD2 identical over 9 bases. Losses at the gene ends were 6 bases for V and 5 bases for J; bases not matched to a gene: 0. The CDR3 runs 12 residues. The V gene's germline CDR1 is LNHDA and CDR2 SQIVND (reference sequence).

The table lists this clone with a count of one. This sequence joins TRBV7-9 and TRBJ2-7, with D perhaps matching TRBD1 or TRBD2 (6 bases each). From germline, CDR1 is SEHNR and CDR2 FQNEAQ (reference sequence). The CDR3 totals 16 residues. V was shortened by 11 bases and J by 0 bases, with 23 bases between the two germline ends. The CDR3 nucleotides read TGTGCCGGGGGGCCCGCTCGCGGCAGGAGCTCCTACGAGCAGTACTTC. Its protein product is CAGGPARGRSSYEQYF.